Presented here are 19 T cell receptor beta chains from one specimen sequenced in a study of blood T cell repertoires in COVID-19 (dated by TCRdb to the early 2020s). The protocol used for the library was the immunoSEQ multiplex PCR assay. TCRdb's version of the immuneACCESS table is confined to in-frame rearrangements and falls short of the full clone set. An unresolved V gene accounts for under half of the shortfall where checked; the remainder is of unknown origin. This sample lists around 180,000 clones; 88% were detected once. The ten top clones hold approximately 2.3% of the sample. The sample consisted of peripheral blood. The receptor source for this set is a man between 65 and 85 years old with active or convalescent COVID-19.

The CDR3 is CASSLGRPRTSGPEQYF. CDR3 sequence (DNA): TGTGCCAGCAGCTTAGGACGTCCACGGACTAGCGGCCCCGAGCAGTACTTC. J is TRBJ2-7 and V is TRBV7-2; TRBD2 matches at 10 bases. With V trimmed by 1 base and J by 6 bases, 12 bases remained unmatched. Germline-derived CDR1 and CDR2 are SGHTA and FQGNSA. There are 17 residues in the CDR3.

This sequence joins TRBV30 and TRBJ2-5, with a tentative D call TRBD1 (6 bases). V gave up 8 bases and J gave up 5 bases, with 15 bases separating them. Germline V gene lookup returns CDR1 GTSNPN and CDR2 SVGIG (reference sequence). The CDR3 is 12 residues long. For the CDR3, the DNA is TGTGCCACCCTCATTAGGGGGGAGACCCAGTACTTC. Its protein product is CATLIRGETQYF.

The chain employs TRBV25-1 and TRBJ1-3, with D unclear. The CDR3 has 13 residues. V shed 5 bases and J shed 3 bases, with 8 bases lying between them. From germline, CDR1 is MGHDK and CDR2 SYGVNS. The CDR3 DNA is TGTGCCAGCAGTTTCACAATTGGAAACACCATATATTTT. Translating it yields CASSFTIGNTIYF.

This clone was picked up a small number of times. The rearrangement links TRBV6-5 to TRBJ1-6, with 9 positions matching TRBD1. The CDR3 sequence is 16 residues long. The germline CDR1 and CDR2 sequences are MNHEY and SVGAGI. J lost 10 bases, V lost 2 bases, and 9 bases had no gene match. The DNA of the CDR3 is TGTGCCAGCAGTTACAAAGGGGACAGGGTCACCTCACCCCTCCACTTT. Translated, it gives CASSYKGDRVTSPLHF.

Notes on this clone: The sample has other DNA sequences that encode this CDR3 too. This CDR3 reads CSGQVNEKLFF. In DNA, the CDR3 is TGCAGTGGGCAGGTCAATGAAAAACTGTTTTTT. The chain recombines TRBV20-1 with TRBJ1-4; D uncertain. CDR3 length equals 11 residues. The ends were cut back, 7 bases at V and 5 bases at J, with 8 bases in the middle. CDR1 is DFQATT and CDR2 is SNEGSKA in the germline V gene (reference sequence).

This rearrangement joins TRBV6-2 or TRBV6-3 to TRBJ2-7, with no clear D. CDR1 is MNHEY and CDR2 is SVGEGT in the germline V gene. V lost 0 bases and J 3 bases, leaving 12 bases between the germline ends. CDR3 length: 15 amino acids. In DNA, the CDR3 is TGTGCCAGCAGTTACTCGTCGGGTATCCTCTACGAGCAGTACTTC. Its translation: CASSYSSGILYEQYF.

V gene TRBV28 combines with J gene TRBJ2-3; possible D gene TRBD1, 6 bases. The germline V and J ends were trimmed by 5 bases and 6 bases, with 12 bases remaining between them. CDR3 length equals 13 residues. Per the germline V gene, CDR1 is MDHEN and CDR2 is SYDVKM. CDR3 DNA sequence: TGTGCCAGCAGTACCCCAGGGGAGGATACGCAGTATTTT. This encodes CASSTPGEDTQYF.

The CDR3 reads CSAPLPDIQYF. The DNA of the CDR3 is TGCAGTGCCCCCCTACCCGACATTCAGTACTTC. The chain is built from TRBV20-1 and TRBJ2-4; D is undetermined. The CDR3 has 11 amino acids. CDR1 is DFQATT, CDR2 SNEGSKA, per germline (reference sequence). V lost 6 bases and J lost 8, with 11 bases in between.

The chain combines TRBV6-2 or TRBV6-3 with TRBJ2-7; tentative D call: TRBD1 (5 bases). Germline V CDR1 and CDR2: MNHEY, SVGEGT. Deletions cut 1 base from V and 0 bases from J, with 13 bases between. The CDR3 totals 16 residues. CDR3 sequence (DNA): TGTGCCAGCAGTTACTTTGGGCAGGGTCTCTCCTACGAGCAGTACTTC. This codes for CASSYFGQGLSYEQYF.

The rearrangement links TRBV30 to TRBJ1-1; D uncertain. The germline gives CDR1 GTSNPN, CDR2 SVGIG (reference sequence). The CDR3 consists of 12 residues. Trimming pared 2 bases from V and 4 bases from J, leaving 8 bases between. The CDR3 here is CAWSKGATEAFF. As DNA, the CDR3 is TGTGCCTGGAGTAAGGGAGCCACTGAAGCTTTCTTT.

This chain joins TRBV11-3 and TRBJ2-2; TRBD1 aligns across 9 bases. This CDR3 region has 16 residues. Looked up from germline, CDR1 is SGHNT and CDR2 is YENEEA. V lost 8 bases to trimming and J lost 6 bases; unmatched junction nucleotides: 13. The CDR3 coding sequence is TGTGCCAGCCCTACCCCCGGGACAGGGATCGCCGGGGAGCTGTTTTTT. Residues: CASPTPGTGIAGELFF.

The V gene is TRBV2, the J gene TRBJ1-5; tentatively, D is TRBD1 (6 bases). The V gene's germline CDR1 is SNHLY and CDR2 FYNNEI. Trimming took off 5 bases at V and 4 bases at J, with 18 bases between the two ends. This CDR3 spans 16 amino acids. The DNA of the CDR3 is TGTGCCAGCAGTCCTGGACGAGGGGGAAGTAATCAGCCCCAGCATTTT. Protein product: CASSPGRGGSNQPQHF.

This chain links TRBV12-3 or TRBV12-4 with TRBJ2-7, with D unclear. V was pared by 4 bases and J by 6 bases, with 7 bases between. This CDR3 has 11 amino acids. The CDR3 sequence is CASSSGFEQYF. CDR3 sequence (DNA): TGTGCCAGCAGTTCCGGGTTCGAGCAGTACTTC.

This sequence joins TRBV19 and TRBJ1-2, with D unresolved. CDR1 and CDR2 (germline): LNHDA, SQIVND (reference sequence). Deletions cut 0 bases from V and 8 bases from J, with 7 bases between. The CDR3 has 12 amino acids. Written as DNA, the CDR3 is TGTGCCAGTAGTATAGACAGAAGAGGCTACACCTTC. The encoded protein is CASSIDRRGYTF.

The chain carries TRBV4-1 and TRBJ1-1; D is unclear. This CDR3 region has 13 residues. Germline V gene lookup returns CDR1 MGHRA and CDR2 YSYEKL. Trimming left V 6 bases short and J 0 bases short, with 8 bases between. The CDR3 DNA sequence: TGCGCCAGCAGGCGGGGAGTGAACACTGAAGCTTTCTTT. It encodes CASRRGVNTEAFF.

The chain has TRBV5-1 and TRBJ2-7; possible D gene TRBD2, 6 bases. Germline V CDR1 and CDR2: SGHRS, YFSETQ. Trimming stripped 0 bases from V and 2 bases from J, with 15 bases between. This CDR3 region has 16 residues. The CDR3 spells CASSLAWGLETYEQYF. The CDR3 coding sequence is TGCGCCAGCAGCTTGGCCTGGGGACTCGAGACCTACGAGCAGTACTTC. Supplemented by reference TRBV5-1 and TRBJ2-7, the full variable domain reads KAGVTQTPRYLIKTRGQQVTLSCSPISGHRSVSWYQQTPGQGLQFLFEYFSETQRNKGNFPGRFSGRQFSNSRSEMNVSTLELGDSALYLCASSLAWGLETYEQYFGPGTRLTVT.

The chain couples TRBV10-3 to TRBJ1-2; 10 bases are shared with TRBD1. CDR3 length: 15 amino acids. Germline V CDR1 and CDR2: ENHRY, SYGVKD. Losses at the gene ends were 4 bases for V and 2 bases for J; bases not matched to a gene: 4. CDR3 in amino acids: CAISGPGQGNYGYTF. CDR3 bases: TGTGCCATCAGTGGGCCGGGACAGGGGAACTATGGCTACACCTTC.

The DNA for the CDR3 is TGCGCCAGCAGTCAAGAGTTCGTATGTCCATCACGCTCTGGAAACACCATATATTTT. It is translated as CASSQEFVCPSRSGNTIYF. V gene TRBV23-1 combines with J gene TRBJ1-3; D is unresolved. Being an ORF, TRBV23-1 has a function that is uncertain. The CDR3 runs to 19 residues. V was cut by 2 bases and J by 0 bases, with 20 bases left in between.

The V call is TRBV6-5, the J call TRBJ2-5; a possible D gene is TRBD1 (6 bases). Trimming removed 6 bases from V and 7 bases from J, with 15 bases in between. Germline V lookup: CDR1 MNHEY, CDR2 SVGAGI. The CDR3 runs to 13 residues. The CDR3 nucleotides read TGTGCCAGCAGCGACAGGAACCCCGGGACCCAGTACTTC. Protein product: CASSDRNPGTQYF.